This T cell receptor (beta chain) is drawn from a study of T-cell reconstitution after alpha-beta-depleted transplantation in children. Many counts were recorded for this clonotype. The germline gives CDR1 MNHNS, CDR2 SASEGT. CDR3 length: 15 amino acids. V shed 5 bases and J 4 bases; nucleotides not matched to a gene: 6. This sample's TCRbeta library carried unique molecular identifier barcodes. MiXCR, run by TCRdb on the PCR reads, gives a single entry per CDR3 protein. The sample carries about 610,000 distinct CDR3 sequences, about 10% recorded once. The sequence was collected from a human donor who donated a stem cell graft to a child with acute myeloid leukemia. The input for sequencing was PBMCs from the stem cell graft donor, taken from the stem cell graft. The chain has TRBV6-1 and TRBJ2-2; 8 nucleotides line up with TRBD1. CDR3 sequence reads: CASSRTGMSTGELFF. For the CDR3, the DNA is TGTGCCAGCAGTCGGACAGGGATGTCCACCGGGGAGCTGTTTTTT.